Shown below are 27 T cell receptor beta chains from a single sample sequenced in a study of regulatory T cells in long-lasting Graves disease. The time point denotes: newly diagnosed GD, antithyroid drugs for less than 3 months. PBMCs provided the RNA from which the TCR library was made. Arm-PCR of CDR3 regions and iRepertoire HTBI primers were used to build TCR beta libraries. TCRdb re-called the multiplex PCR reads with MiXCR, one entry per CDR3 protein. The sample holds about 440,000 distinct CDR3 sequences, over 15% seen once. The same sample was also used in a study of T cells in Graves' hyperthyroidism and ophthalmopathy.

The sample consisted of peripheral blood mononuclear cells (PBMCs), taken at new diagnosis, from a patient treated with antithyroid drugs. The receptors come from a woman younger than 30 with Graves disease.

In this sample, this clonotype turned up a few times. The chain joins TRBV5-1 to TRBJ2-1; D not resolved. CDR3 length: 16 amino acids. Germline loops: CDR1 SGHRS, CDR2 YFSETQ. Trimming took 0 bases from V and 2 from J, leaving 12 bases between them. Written as DNA, the CDR3 is TGCGCCAGCAGCTTGGCCTCGGTAAATACCTACAATGAGCAGTTCTTC. Its protein is CASSLASVNTYNEQFF.

J is TRBJ1-2 and V is TRBV19; 7 bases are shared with TRBD1. Per the germline V gene, CDR1 is LNHDA and CDR2 is SQIVND (reference sequence). This CDR3 spans 14 amino acids. V lost 6 bases, J lost 1 base, and 5 bases stayed unmatched. The CDR3: CASRGRDSNYGYTF. The CDR3 DNA is TGTGCCAGTAGGGGCCGGGACAGTAACTATGGCTACACCTTC.

This clonotype was seen at least ten times. The V call is TRBV20-1, the J call TRBJ2-3; 7 bases align to TRBD2. This CDR3 is built from 13 residues. V was pared by 3 bases and J by 0 bases, with 0 bases of the junction left unmatched. The V gene's germline CDR1 is DFQATT and CDR2 SNEGSKA (reference sequence). CDR3 protein: CSARRESTDTQYF. CDR3 DNA sequence: TGCAGTGCTAGGCGGGAGAGCACAGATACGCAGTATTTT.

This clonotype was seen ten or more times. V is TRBV11-2 and J is TRBJ2-7; D is perhaps TRBD2 (7 bases). V was trimmed by 5 bases and J by 5 bases, leaving 19 bases between them. The germline V gene has CDR1 SGHAT and CDR2 FQNNGV. The CDR3 loop spans 15 amino acids. CDR3: CASSPLGGAQNEQYF. CDR3 nucleotide sequence: TGTGCCAGCAGCCCTTTGGGGGGGGCCCAAAACGAGCAGTACTTC.

About this clonotype: A much larger clone is a single base away; this may be a read error. The V gene is TRBV7-9, the J gene TRBJ2-1; 10 nucleotides align to TRBD2. CDR3 length: 13 residues. J lost 9 bases, V lost 5 bases, and 4 bases had no gene match. Germline CDR1 and CDR2: SEHNR and FQNEAQ (reference sequence). In DNA form, the CDR3 reads TGTGCCAGCAGCGCCCGGACTAGCGGTGAGCAGTTCTTC. Amino acid sequence: CASSARTSGEQFF.

This clonotype was counted a few times. CDR3 sequence: CASSFAARQSDEQFF. CDR3 bases: TGTGCCAGTAGTTTTGCTGCACGCCAGTCCGATGAGCAGTTCTTC. This chain connects TRBV19 to TRBJ2-1; D unclear. The V gene's germline CDR1 is LNHDA and CDR2 SQIVND (reference sequence). V was clipped by 5 bases and J by 8 bases, with 19 bases between them. CDR3 length equals 15 residues.

Ten or more counts support this clonotype. The J gene is TRBJ1-1, the V gene TRBV12-3 or TRBV12-4; no clear D gene. The V end was cut by 5 bases, the J end by 3 bases, with 34 bases between. The CDR3 loop spans 21 amino acids. The CDR3: CASSLNINVYASMNRHTEAFF. Here the CDR3 DNA reads TGTGCCAGCAGTCTCAATATCAATGTCTACGCGAGTATGAACCGGCACACTGAAGCTTTCTTT.

This clonotype appeared once. J is TRBJ2-7 and V is TRBV18; D is perhaps TRBD2 (7 bases). The CDR3 length is 14 residues. The V end was cut by 5 bases, the J end by 7 bases, with 18 bases between. Germline values: CDR1 KGHSH, CDR2 LQKENI. The CDR3 here is CASSIGGGSDEQYF. The CDR3 DNA follows: TGTGCCAGCTCAATTGGGGGCGGGAGTGATGAGCAGTACTTC.

This clonotype came up many times. The genes are TRBV7-9 and TRBJ2-5; TRBD2 matches 7 bases. V lost 2 bases, J lost 2 bases, and 11 bases stayed unmatched. The V gene's germline CDR1 is SEHNR and CDR2 FQNEAQ (reference sequence). The CDR3 loop spans 17 amino acids. The CDR3 DNA sequence: TGTGCCAGCAGCTTACTCTTGAGTGCGGGAGATCAAGAGACCCAGTACTTC. Its translation: CASSLLLSAGDQETQYF.

A few counts support this clonotype. The V call is TRBV4-2, the J call TRBJ1-4; D ambiguous. The V end lost 4 bases, the J end lost 5 bases, and 17 bases lay between the germline ends. Germline loops: CDR1 LGHNA, CDR2 YNFKEQ. The CDR3 totals 16 residues. DNA of the CDR3: TGTGCCAGCAGCCGAAACCTTGGACCCACGAATGAAAAACTGTTTTTT. Residues: CASSRNLGPTNEKLFF.

The J gene is TRBJ1-5, the V gene TRBV4-1, with 7 bases identical to TRBD1. From germline, CDR1 is MGHRA and CDR2 YSYEKL. The J segment lost 6 bases and the V segment lost 2 bases, leaving 7 bases of the junction unmatched. The CDR3 loop spans 15 amino acids. CDR3 in DNA: TGCGCCAGCAGCCAATATTCACAGGGGTTTCAGCCCCAGCATTTT. As protein: CASSQYSQGFQPQHF.

This clonotype turned up a few times. The chain is built from TRBV3-1 and TRBJ2-1, with D perhaps assigned TRBD1 or TRBD2 (5 bases each). The germline gives CDR1 LGHDT, CDR2 YNNKEL (reference sequence). V dropped 10 bases and J dropped 5 bases, with 18 bases sitting between them. The CDR3 has 14 residues. The CDR3 DNA sequence: TGTGCCACCACTCCCGCCCGGGACCACAATGAGCAGTTCTTC. Translation: CATTPARDHNEQFF.

V gene TRBV19 combines with J gene TRBJ2-5, with D possibly being TRBD1 (5 bases). This CDR3 region has 14 residues. Germline V gene lookup returns CDR1 LNHDA and CDR2 SQIVND (reference sequence). Trimming shortened V by 3 bases and J by 5 bases, and 13 bases separated the two germline ends. CDR3 amino acids: CASSMPGNVETQYF. The CDR3 nucleotides read TGTGCCAGTAGTATGCCAGGGAATGTGGAGACCCAGTACTTC.

This clonotype was counted ten times or more. V and J are TRBV5-1 and TRBJ2-4, with 7 bases lining up with TRBD2. This CDR3 has 13 amino acids. CDR1 and CDR2 (germline): SGHRS, YFSETQ. The ends lost 5 bases at V and 7 bases at J; junction bases unmatched: 6. CDR3 protein: CASSSPLANIQYF. The CDR3 DNA sequence: TGCGCCAGCAGTTCCCCACTAGCGAACATTCAGTACTTC. Based on the CDR3 plus reference TRBV5-1 and TRBJ2-4, the full variable domain is KAGVTQTPRYLIKTRGQQVTLSCSPISGHRSVSWYQQTPGQGLQFLFEYFSETQRNKGNFPGRFSGRQFSNSRSEMNVSTLELGDSALYLCASSSPLANIQYFGAGTRLSVL.

The rearrangement links TRBV5-5 to TRBJ2-3, with D possibly matching TRBD2 (7 bases). This CDR3 comprises 15 residues. The germline V gene encodes CDR1 SGHKS and CDR2 YYEKEE (reference sequence). Trimming left V 4 bases short and J 2 bases short, with 14 bases between. CDR3 amino acids: CASSVLGGATDTQYF. CDR3 DNA sequence: TGTGCCAGCAGCGTCCTGGGGGGGGCCACAGATACGCAGTATTTT.

This clonotype was seen ten or more times. The chain joins TRBV28 to TRBJ1-2; a weak D match, TRBD1 (5 bases). CDR3 length: 14 amino acids. Trimming took 3 bases from V and 8 from J, leaving 16 bases between them. Germline V gene sequence: CDR1 MDHEN, CDR2 SYDVKM. The CDR3 protein is CASSFRELGEGYTF. The CDR3 bases are TGTGCCAGCAGTTTTAGGGAGTTAGGGGAAGGCTACACCTTC.

In its sample, this clonotype was seen once. The rearrangement links TRBV6-1 to TRBJ2-1; tentatively, D is TRBD1 (5 bases). The germline V gene encodes CDR1 MNHNS and CDR2 SASEGT. The CDR3 is 13 amino acids. V gave up 5 bases and J gave up 4 bases, with 9 bases separating them. The CDR3 nucleotides read TGTGCCAGCAGTATGGACATATACAATGAGCAGTTCTTC. Its protein is CASSMDIYNEQFF.

This clonotype has ten or more counts. CDR3 bases: TGTGCCAGCAGTAGACAGCTGAACACTGAAGCTTTCTTT. It specifies CASSRQLNTEAFF. The chain joins TRBV11-2 to TRBJ1-1; tentative D call: TRBD1 (5 bases). Trimming took 6 bases from V and 0 from J, leaving 8 bases between them. Germline CDR1 SGHAT, CDR2 FQNNGV. The CDR3 extends over 13 amino acids.

The CDR3 DNA reads TGTGCCAGCAGCACGGGGGGGCAGGGACCCCTAGCCAAAAACATTCAGTACTTC. Translating gives CASSTGGQGPLAKNIQYF. This sequence joins TRBV7-2 and TRBJ2-4, with TRBD2 matching 8 bases. The CDR3 covers 18 residues. V lost 5 bases to trimming and J lost 0 bases; unmatched junction nucleotides: 12. Germline CDR1 and CDR2: SGHTA and FQGNSA.

The chain combines TRBV12-3 or TRBV12-4 with TRBJ2-3; TRBD2 matches at 7 bases. The CDR3 is 17 amino acids. The trim removed 10 bases at V and 0 bases at J, leaving 16 bases unmatched. The CDR3, as DNA: TGTGCCACCCAGAACCTAGCGGAAGCAATTAGCACAGATACGCAGTATTTT. This codes for CATQNLAEAISTDTQYF.

This clonotype has a count of ten or more. The chain couples TRBV20-1 to TRBJ2-7; maybe TRBD1 (5 bases). The V gene lost 0 bases and the J gene lost 2 bases, with 5 bases spanning the gap. Per germline, CDR1 DFQATT and CDR2 SNEGSKA (reference sequence). The CDR3 totals 12 residues. CDR3 nucleotides: TGCAGTGCTAGAGACAGGGCCTACGAGCAGTACTTC. Its translation: CSARDRAYEQYF.

This clonotype was found many times. The V call is TRBV5-8, the J call TRBJ2-1; 9 positions match TRBD2. The CDR3 length is 16 residues. Germline V gene lookup returns CDR1 SGHTS and CDR2 YDEGEE. Germline trimming cut 6 bases from V and 2 bases from J; bases unmatched to any gene: 9. The CDR3 protein is CASTHSAGGAYNEQFF. DNA for the CDR3: TGTGCCAGCACCCATTCCGCGGGAGGGGCCTACAATGAGCAGTTCTTC. The whole variable domain, filled in from reference TRBV5-8 and TRBJ2-1, reads EAGVTQSPTHLIKTRGQQATLRCSPISGHTSVYWYQQALGLGLQFLLWYDEGEERNRGNFPPRFSGRQFPNYSSELNVNALELEDSALYLCASTHSAGGAYNEQFFGPGTRLTVL.

To note about this clonotype: This may be a read error, as it is one base from a much larger clone. This chain connects TRBV18 to TRBJ2-2; D remains unclear. The germline gives CDR1 KGHSH, CDR2 LQKENI. The CDR3 runs to 14 residues. The ends were cut back, 1 base at V and 9 bases at J, with 12 bases in the middle. CDR3 region: CASSPLGFARELFF. CDR3 in DNA: TGTGCCAGCTCACCACTTGGGTTTGCCAGGGAGCTGTTTTTT.

V gene TRBV4-3 combines with J gene TRBJ2-3, with 8 bases fitting TRBD2. J lost 2 bases, V lost 0 bases, and 4 bases had no gene match. The CDR3 has 16 amino acids. Germline CDR1 is LGHNA and CDR2 is YSLEER. DNA for the CDR3: TGCGCCAGCAGCCAAGAACGGGAGGGGCTCACAGATACGCAGTATTTT. As protein: CASSQEREGLTDTQYF.

The table lists this clonotype with many counts. V is TRBV10-3 and J is TRBJ1-6, with D possibly being TRBD1 (5 bases). The ends were cut back, 10 bases at V and 8 bases at J, with 15 bases in the middle. CDR1 ENHRY and CDR2 SYGVKD come from the germline V gene. The CDR3 length is 13 residues. CDR3 loop: CATLDRGDSPLHF. CDR3 nucleotide sequence: TGTGCCACCCTAGACAGAGGTGATTCACCCCTCCACTTT.

This sequence joins TRBV30 and TRBJ2-2; D gene unclear. The CDR3 contains 12 residues. The V end lost 5 bases, the J end lost 3 bases, and 7 bases lay between the germline ends. Germline values: CDR1 GTSNPN, CDR2 SVGIG (reference sequence). The CDR3, as DNA: TGTGCCTGGGACGACGACACCGGGGAGCTGTTTTTT. Translation: CAWDDDTGELFF.

This clonotype was seen repeatedly, ten times or more. V and J are TRBV11-1 and TRBJ2-7, with D possibly matching TRBD2 (6 bases). The CDR3 sequence is 14 residues long. V was cut by 3 bases and J by 0 bases, with 9 bases left in between. The germline CDR1 and CDR2 sequences are SGHAT and FQDESV (reference sequence). This chain's CDR3 is CASSFGGPSYEQYF. CDR3 nucleotides: TGTGCCAGCAGCTTCGGGGGTCCCTCCTACGAGCAGTACTTC.